Given below is one TCR beta chain in context. Its target is not known. A clone one base away is much larger, so this may be a read error. This entry belongs to a study of T cells after yellow fever vaccination. TCRdb passed the 5' RACE reads through MiXCR, listing each CDR3 protein once. The table shows approximately 140,000 distinct CDR3 sequences, with 6.5% to 8.5% occurring only once. Study-wide results and caveats: Post-booster repertoires contained most primary-vaccination clones again (approximately 97% CD4, roughly 90% CD8).

The receptor was derived from a man aged 30 to 45 who received the YFV17D yellow fever vaccine. Here the sequenced sample was CD4+ T cells sorted from PBMCs, taken 5 days after the yellow fever booster vaccination.

The CDR3 reads CASSRQGGTYELYF. CDR3 bases: TGTGCCAGCAGTAGACAGGGTGGGACCTACGAGCTGTACTTC. The chain couples TRBV5-4 to TRBJ2-7, with 7 bases lining up with TRBD1. The germline gives CDR1 SGHNT, CDR2 YYREEE (reference sequence). The CDR3 extends over 14 amino acids.